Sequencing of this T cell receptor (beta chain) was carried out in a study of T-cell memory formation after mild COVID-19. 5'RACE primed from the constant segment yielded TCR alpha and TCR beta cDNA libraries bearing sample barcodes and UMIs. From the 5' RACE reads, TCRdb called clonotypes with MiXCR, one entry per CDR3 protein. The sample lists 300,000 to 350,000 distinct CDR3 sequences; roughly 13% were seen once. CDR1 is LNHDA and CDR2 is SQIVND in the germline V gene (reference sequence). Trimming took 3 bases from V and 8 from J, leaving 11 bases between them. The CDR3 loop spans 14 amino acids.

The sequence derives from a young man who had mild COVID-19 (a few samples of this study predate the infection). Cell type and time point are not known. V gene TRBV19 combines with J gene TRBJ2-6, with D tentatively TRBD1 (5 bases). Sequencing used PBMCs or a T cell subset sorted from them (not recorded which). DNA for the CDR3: TGTGCCAGTAGTATCAGGGCCCCTTCCAACGTCCTGACTTTC. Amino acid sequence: CASSIRAPSNVLTF.